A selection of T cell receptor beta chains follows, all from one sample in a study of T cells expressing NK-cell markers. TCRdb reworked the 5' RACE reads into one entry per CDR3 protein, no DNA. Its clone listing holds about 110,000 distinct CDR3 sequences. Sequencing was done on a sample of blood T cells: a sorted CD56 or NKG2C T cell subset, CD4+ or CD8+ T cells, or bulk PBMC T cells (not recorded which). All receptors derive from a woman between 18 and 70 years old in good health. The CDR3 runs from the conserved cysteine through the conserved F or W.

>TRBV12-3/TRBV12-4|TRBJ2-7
CASSLGTGAYEQYF
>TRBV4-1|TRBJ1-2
CASSQARGQWGYTF
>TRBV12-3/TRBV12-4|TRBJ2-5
CASSPDRVETQYF
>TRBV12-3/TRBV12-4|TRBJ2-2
CASSLEGPFGELFF
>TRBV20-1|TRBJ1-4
CSARPTKLDEKLFF
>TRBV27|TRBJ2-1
CASTHSGEEDNEQFF
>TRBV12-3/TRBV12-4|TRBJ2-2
CASSLVTSGELFF
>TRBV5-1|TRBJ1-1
CASSSPGTGGTEAFF
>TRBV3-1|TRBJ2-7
CASSGRNHEQYF
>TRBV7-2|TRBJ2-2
CASSLSVRQGYTGELFF
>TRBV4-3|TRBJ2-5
CASSQELGPAGETQYF
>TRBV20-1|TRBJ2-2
CSASRKPSGGIKEEGNTGELFF
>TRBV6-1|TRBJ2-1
CASSKTSYNEQFF
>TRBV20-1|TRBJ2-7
CSAREVLSVSYEQYF
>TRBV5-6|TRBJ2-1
CASSLGAGTSLNEQFF
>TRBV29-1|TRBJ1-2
CSAGTASLGYTF
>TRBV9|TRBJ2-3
CASSVGTGSTDTQYF
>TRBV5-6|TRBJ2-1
CASSLGVFASGSRDEQFF
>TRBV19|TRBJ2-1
CASSDREYNEQFF